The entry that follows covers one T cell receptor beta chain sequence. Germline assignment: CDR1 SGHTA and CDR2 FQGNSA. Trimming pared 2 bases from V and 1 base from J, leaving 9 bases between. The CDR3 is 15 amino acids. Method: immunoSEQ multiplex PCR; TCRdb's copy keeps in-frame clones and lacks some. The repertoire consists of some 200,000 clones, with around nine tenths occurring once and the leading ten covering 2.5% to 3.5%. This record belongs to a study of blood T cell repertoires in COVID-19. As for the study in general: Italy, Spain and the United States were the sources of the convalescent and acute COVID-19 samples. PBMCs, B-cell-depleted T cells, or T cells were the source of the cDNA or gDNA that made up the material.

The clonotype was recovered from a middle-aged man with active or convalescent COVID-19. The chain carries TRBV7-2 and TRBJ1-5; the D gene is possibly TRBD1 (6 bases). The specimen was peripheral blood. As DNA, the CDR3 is TGTGCCAGCAGCTTATTCCAGGGGAGCAATCAGCCCCAGCATTTT. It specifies CASSLFQGSNQPQHF. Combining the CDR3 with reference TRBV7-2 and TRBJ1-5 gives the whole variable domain GAGVSQSPSNKVTEKGKDVELRCDPISGHTALYWYRQSLGQGLEFLIYFQGNSAPDKSGLPSDRFSAERTGGSVSTLTIQRTQQEDSAVYLCASSLFQGSNQPQHFGDGTRLSIL.